This T cell receptor beta chain was identified in a study of shared clonotypes between healthy human individuals. At the level of the study: Donors were a couple of women and three men aged 18 to 49. Broader study findings: A handful of donors shared about 5% of their naive CD4 clonotypes.

This clone came up a few times. The antigen is unknown. Generated by immunoSEQ multiplex PCR, the TCRdb table keeps only in-frame clones and is missing some. The sample includes 2 million to 2.5 million clones, roughly 94% of them seen just once. This CDR3 has 16 amino acids. V lost 5 bases and J lost 6; bases outside the gene matches: 10. Germline CDR1 is KGHSH and CDR2 is LQKENI. Sequenced input: naive CD4+ T cells sorted from blood. Subset noted: CD45RA+ positively selected. This TCR came from a man aged 18-30 years in good health. The chain couples TRBV18 to TRBJ1-6, with 7 bases identical to TRBD1. The CDR3 loop is CASSSLQGMTNSPLHF. CDR3 nucleotide sequence: TGTGCCAGCTCATCCCTACAGGGGATGACTAATTCACCCCTCCACTTT.